This TCR beta chain was recovered during a study of beta chain features in type 1 diabetes. This clone was seen more than once but under ten times. Its antigen is unknown. This CDR3 spans 17 amino acids. V dropped 2 bases and J dropped 9 bases, with 25 bases sitting between them. Germline V gene lookup returns CDR1 SGHVS and CDR2 FNYEAQ. The authors sorted CD4+ naive, central memory, regulatory and stem cell-like memory cells via CD45RO/CCR7/CD25/CD127/CD95/CD27. General study points: All four CD4+ subsets of Type 1 diabetes patients contained TCRB CDR3s that were moderately but significantly shorter.

The isolated RNA, all of it, was reverse transcribed, so expressed TCRB transcripts were what got sequenced. The method was immunoSEQ multiplex PCR; TCRdb's version includes in-frame clones alone and lacks a portion of them. Of about 740,000 clones listed, 13% were seen once; the top ten hold approximately 0.02%. This receptor was taken from a man younger than 35 with type 1 diabetes. Sequencing used naive CD4+ T cells from blood. This chain uses TRBV7-6 with TRBJ2-5; tentatively, D is TRBD2 (5 bases). Here the CDR3 reads CASSLITQRGAIPAQYF. The CDR3, as DNA: TGTGCCAGCAGCTTAATCACCCAACGGGGTGCTATTCCCGCCCAGTACTTC.